The 18 T cell receptor beta chains listed next were all sequenced from one sample in a study of T cell responses to AZD1222 COVID-19 vaccine. Sequenced by immunoSEQ multiplex PCR; TCRdb stores in-frame clones only, minus some. The table includes about 200,000 clones, just over 85% detected once. Material: peripheral blood, obtained on day 0 of AZD1222 vaccination. The source is an adult in good health.

The chain combines TRBV10-3 with TRBJ1-5; no definite D call. The CDR3 length is 15 residues. Trimming stripped 4 bases from V and 0 bases from J, with 10 bases between. The germline gives CDR1 ENHRY, CDR2 SYGVKD. The CDR3 sequence is CAISGTPDSNQPQHF. The CDR3 bases are TGTGCCATCAGTGGGACGCCGGATAGCAATCAGCCCCAGCATTTT.

This clone was recorded only once. This rearrangement joins TRBV6-5 to TRBJ2-7, with 7 bases that match TRBD1. V trimming: 2 bases; J trimming: 7 bases; junction bases outside the gene matches: 2. CDR1 and CDR2 from the germline V gene are MNHEY and SVGAGI. The CDR3 totals 12 residues. In DNA, the CDR3 is TGTGCCAGCAGTTACGAGACAGGGGAGCAGTACTTC. It encodes CASSYETGEQYF.

The genes are TRBV3-1 (or the pseudogene TRBV3-2) and TRBJ1-4; D is unclear. V lost 0 bases to trimming and J lost 3 bases, with 17 bases between them. The V gene's germline CDR1 is LGHDT and CDR2 YNNKEL (reference sequence). This CDR3 region has 18 residues. CDR3 sequence (DNA): TGTGCCAGCAGCCAAGAGTTCGGGGAAGTCCTAGCTAATGAAAAACTGTTTTTT. It codes for CASSQEFGEVLANEKLFF.

This chain joins TRBV9 and TRBJ2-1, with 8 bases aligning to TRBD1. The trim removed 0 bases at V and 5 bases at J, leaving 7 bases unmatched. CDR3 length: 16 amino acids. Germline V gene lookup returns CDR1 SGDLS and CDR2 YYNGEE. CDR3 loop: CASSVVATGGHNEQFF. The CDR3 bases are TGTGCCAGCAGCGTAGTGGCAACAGGGGGACACAATGAGCAGTTCTTC.

The rearrangement joins TRBV6-5 to TRBJ1-2, with 11 nucleotides matching TRBD1. This CDR3 spans 15 amino acids. V shed 6 bases, J shed 4 bases, and the junction held 7 bases outside the gene matches. The V gene's germline CDR1 is MNHEY and CDR2 SVGAGI. The CDR3 is CASSTGTGGSYGYTF. CDR3 DNA sequence: TGTGCCAGCAGCACCGGGACAGGGGGTTCCTATGGCTACACCTTC.

This clone was observed a few times. The genes are TRBV11-2 and TRBJ1-6; D call uncertain. The CDR3 extends over 13 amino acids. V was clipped by 5 bases and J by 8 bases, with 10 bases between them. CDR1 is SGHAT, CDR2 FQNNGV, per germline. The CDR3 is CASSAKSDSPLHF. CDR3 bases: TGTGCCAGCAGCGCGAAAAGCGATTCACCCCTCCACTTT.

This clone was seen only once. This chain connects TRBV28 to TRBJ2-7; TRBD1 is a possible D gene (5 bases). V was cut by 1 base and J by 8 bases, with 15 bases left in between. The germline V gene has CDR1 MDHEN and CDR2 SYDVKM. This CDR3 has 14 residues. The CDR3 here is CASSLFDQGGQQYF. The CDR3 DNA reads as TGTGCCAGCAGTTTATTCGACCAGGGTGGTCAGCAGTACTTC.

This chain joins TRBV7-8 and TRBJ1-4; no definite D call. The CDR3 is 12 residues long. Germline V gene lookup returns CDR1 SGHVS and CDR2 FQNEAQ. V dropped 1 base and J dropped 14 bases, with 11 bases sitting between them. The CDR3 reads CASSLEPPRLFF. The CDR3, as DNA: TGTGCCAGCAGCTTAGAGCCCCCCAGGCTGTTTTTT.

This clone was detected a few times. The chain employs TRBV27 and TRBJ2-7; D may be TRBD2 (6 bases). Germline V gene data show CDR1 as MNHEY and CDR2 as SMNVEV (reference sequence). The CDR3 is 14 residues long. The V end was cut by 5 bases, the J end by 4 bases, with 15 bases between. The CDR3 DNA reads as TGTGCCAGCAGTCTCGCCGGGACTGATTACGAGCAGTACTTC. Translation gives CASSLAGTDYEQYF.

The rearrangement uses TRBV11-3 and TRBJ2-2, with 8 positions matching TRBD2. CDR1 and CDR2 from the germline V gene are SGHNT and YENEEA. V shed 4 bases and J 2 bases; nucleotides not matched to a gene: 18. The CDR3 length is 20 residues. For the CDR3, the DNA is TGTGCCAGCAGCTATAACTTGCCATTAGCGGGGTCGGGTAACACCGGGGAGCTGTTTTTT. It yields the protein CASSYNLPLAGSGNTGELFF.

The V gene is TRBV19, the J gene TRBJ2-1, with a weak D call TRBD1 (6 bases). The length of the CDR3 is 16 residues. Germline assignment: CDR1 LNHDA and CDR2 SQIVND (reference sequence). Trimming removed 5 bases at V and 4 bases at J, with 18 bases between. DNA of the CDR3: TGTGCCAGTAGTGGTAAGACAGGAGCTATTTACAATGAGCAGTTCTTC. This translates into CASSGKTGAIYNEQFF.

The rearrangement uses TRBV3-1 (or the pseudogene TRBV3-2) and TRBJ1-1; D perhaps matches TRBD1 (5 bases). The CDR3 has 17 amino acids. V was trimmed by 0 bases and J by 0 bases, leaving 14 bases between them. CDR1 is LGHDT and CDR2 is YNNKEL in the germline V gene (reference sequence). The CDR3 DNA sequence: TGTGCCAGCAGCCAAGATTTAAGGGGAAACTTGAACACTGAAGCTTTCTTT. This gives the protein CASSQDLRGNLNTEAFF.

The J gene is TRBJ2-3, the V gene TRBV20-1, with D unclear. CDR1 is DFQATT and CDR2 is SNEGSKA in the germline V gene (reference sequence). CDR3 length equals 11 residues. V lost 2 bases and J 3 bases, leaving 3 bases between the germline ends. The CDR3 DNA reads as TGCAGTGCTAGAACTACAGATACGCAGTATTTT. It yields the protein CSARTTDTQYF.

The gene calls are TRBV19 and TRBJ2-7; 10 nucleotides align to TRBD1. Per the germline V gene, CDR1 is LNHDA and CDR2 is SQIVND (reference sequence). This CDR3 spans 14 amino acids. The V and J ends lost 7 bases and 5 bases, in that order; junction bases with no gene match: 8. The CDR3 coding sequence is TGTGCCAGTAATCCGACAGGGGGCCTAAACGAGCAGTACTTC. Translating it yields CASNPTGGLNEQYF.

The chain employs TRBV6-6 and TRBJ1-6; no reliable D call. The CDR3 extends over 15 amino acids. V gave up 5 bases and J gave up 0 bases, with 8 bases separating them. Germline CDR1 reads MNHNY; CDR2 reads SVGAGI (reference sequence). The CDR3 sequence: CASSQRPSYNSPLHF. In DNA, the CDR3 is TGTGCCAGCAGTCAACGACCCTCCTATAATTCACCCCTCCACTTT.

This chain connects TRBV19 to TRBJ1-1, with D tentatively TRBD1 (5 bases). The CDR3 consists of 14 residues. V was clipped by 1 base and J by 3 bases, with 9 bases between them. Per germline, CDR1 LNHDA and CDR2 SQIVND (reference sequence). The CDR3 nucleotides are TGTGCCAGTAGTATAGGGGGAGGGGACACTGAAGCTTTCTTT. Protein sequence: CASSIGGGDTEAFF.

The chain employs TRBV2 and TRBJ2-7, with TRBD2 as a possible D gene (5 bases). The length of the CDR3 is 13 residues. Trimming left V 6 bases short and J 2 bases short, with 11 bases between. Per germline, CDR1 SNHLY and CDR2 FYNNEI. For the CDR3, the DNA is TGTGCCAGCAGGGGTCTAGCAGCCTACGAGCAGTACTTC. It codes for CASRGLAAYEQYF.

This chain's CDR3 is CASSPGYGGRYTIYF. The DNA for the CDR3 is TGCGCCAGCAGCCCGGGGTACGGCGGGAGGTACACCATATATTTT. This chain links TRBV5-1 with TRBJ1-3; unclear D gene. This CDR3 is built from 15 residues. The germline gives CDR1 SGHRS, CDR2 YFSETQ. V shed 4 bases and J shed 8 bases, with 19 bases lying between them. Full variable domain (outside the CDR3, taken from reference TRBV5-1 and TRBJ1-3): KAGVTQTPRYLIKTRGQQVTLSCSPISGHRSVSWYQQTPGQGLQFLFEYFSETQRNKGNFPGRFSGRQFSNSRSEMNVSTLELGDSALYLCASSPGYGGRYTIYFGEGSWLTVV.